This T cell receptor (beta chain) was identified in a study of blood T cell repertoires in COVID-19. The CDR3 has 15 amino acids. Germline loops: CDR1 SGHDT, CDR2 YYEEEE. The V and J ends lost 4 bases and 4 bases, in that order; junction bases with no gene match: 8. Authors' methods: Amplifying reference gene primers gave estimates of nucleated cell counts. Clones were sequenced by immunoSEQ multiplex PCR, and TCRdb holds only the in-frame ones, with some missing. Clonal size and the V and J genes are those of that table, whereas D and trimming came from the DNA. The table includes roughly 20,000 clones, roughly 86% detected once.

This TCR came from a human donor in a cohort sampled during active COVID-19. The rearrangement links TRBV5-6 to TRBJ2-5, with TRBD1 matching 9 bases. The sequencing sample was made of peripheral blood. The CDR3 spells CASSTGTGRGETQYF. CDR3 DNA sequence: TGTGCCAGCAGCACCGGGACAGGGAGGGGAGAGACCCAGTACTTC.